These 6 T cell receptor beta chains came from one sample sequenced in a study of Tregs in tolerant kidney transplant recipients. Profiling relied on immunoSEQ multiplex PCR, and the TCRdb table lists in-frame clones only, not all of them. This repertoire includes roughly 25,000 clones. Related graft donors supplied nonmyeloablative bone marrow transplants, and mixed chimerism was transient. The starting material was CD4+ T cells from blood (PBMCs), obtained 6 months after the transplant. These receptors all stem from a human patient who received a combined kidney and bone marrow transplant. The graft donor may have contributed some T cells.

The sequenced part of the CDR3 DNA is TGCAGTGCTCCTAGACAGGGGAGAGAGACC. Protein sequence: CSAPRQGRET. The whole CDR3 sequence reads CSAPRQGRETQYF. This chain links TRBV20-1 with TRBJ2-5; 8 nucleotides line up with TRBD1. The sequenced fragment ends 3 residues before the CDR3 boundary, so the rest is inferred from the germline J gene. CDR3 length equals 13 residues. The junction had 6 bases not matched to a gene; V was cut back by 5 bases and J by 4 bases. The V gene's germline CDR1 is DFQATT and CDR2 SNEGSKA (reference sequence).

About this clone: The missing CDR3 end, 3 residues past where the read stops, is filled in from the germline J gene. The J gene is TRBJ2-7, the V gene TRBV19; 10 positions match TRBD1. The CDR3 totals 14 residues. Germline CDR1 LNHDA, CDR2 SQIVND (reference sequence). Trimming removed 5 bases from V and 0 bases from J; junction bases left unmatched: 1. Partial CDR3 DNA: TGTGCCAGTAGTCGGACAGGGGGCTCCTACGAG. Residues: CASSRTGGSYE. The CDR3 in full is CASSRTGGSYEQYF. The whole variable domain, filled in from reference TRBV19 and TRBJ2-7, reads DGGITQSPKYLFRKEGQNVTLSCEQNLNHDAMYWYRQDPGQGLRLIYYSQIVNDFQKGDIAEGYSVSREKKESFPLTVTSAQKNPTAFYLCASSRTGGSYEQYFGPGTRLTVT.

For this clone: The read stops 3 residues short of the end of the CDR3; the missing end is completed from the germline J gene. This chain connects TRBV7-2 to TRBJ2-3; 7 bases line up with TRBD1. The CDR3 has 15 amino acids. V lost 8 bases, J lost 4 bases, and 12 bases stayed unmatched. Germline V gene sequence: CDR1 SGHTA, CDR2 FQGNSA. The sequenced CDR3 bases are TGTGCCAGCGGGGCCCGGCCTGGACAGGCAGATACG. It codes for CASGARPGQADT. The CDR3 as a whole reads CASGARPGQADTQYF. The full variable domain, rest sourced from reference TRBV7-2 and TRBJ2-3, is GAGVSQSPSNKVTEKGKDVELRCDPISGHTALYWYRQSLGQGLEFLIYFQGNSAPDKSGLPSDRFSAERTGGSVSTLTIQRTQQEDSAVYLCASGARPGQADTQYFGPGTRLTVL.

In regard to this clone: The sequenced fragment ends 3 residues before the CDR3 boundary, so the rest is inferred from the germline J gene. The chain is built from TRBV28 and TRBJ1-5; 10 positions agree with TRBD1. With 7 bases clipped from V and 7 bases from J, the junction kept 10 bases outside the gene matches. The CDR3 contains 15 residues. CDR1 is MDHEN and CDR2 is SYDVKM in the germline V gene. The CDR3 bases that were read are TGTGCCAGCATTCAGACAGGGGGCCCACGGCAGCCC. Amino acid sequence: CASIQTGGPRQP. The full CDR3 sequence reads CASIQTGGPRQPQHF. Based on the CDR3 plus reference TRBV28 and TRBJ1-5, the full variable domain is DVKVTQSSRYLVKRTGEKVFLECVQDMDHENMFWYRQDPGLGLRLIYFSYDVKMKEKGDIPEGYSVSREKKERFSLILESASTNQTSMYLCASIQTGGPRQPQHFGDGTRLSIL.

Comment on this clone: The read ends 3 residues shy of where the CDR3 ends; the end is completed using the germline J gene. V usage is TRBV2 and J usage is TRBJ1-5, with D possibly TRBD1 on 5 matching bases. Trimming stripped 8 bases from V and 6 bases from J, with 17 bases between. The germline gives CDR1 SNHLY, CDR2 FYNNEI. CDR3 size: 14 residues. CDR3 DNA (partial): TGTGCCAGCGGGCAGGGAGGACATTTTCAGCCC. Translated: CASGQGGHFQP. The CDR3 as a whole reads CASGQGGHFQPQHF.

To note about this clone: With the read ending 3 residues before the CDR3 end, the germline J gene is used to fill in that end. The genes are TRBV2 and TRBJ1-3, with a tentative D call TRBD1 (6 bases). Trimming took 3 bases from V and 0 from J, leaving 9 bases between them. Germline CDR1 SNHLY, CDR2 FYNNEI. CDR3 length: 15 residues. Partial CDR3 DNA: TGTGCCAGCAGTGAGAGGGGGAGCTCTGGAAACACC. Protein product: CASSERGSSGNT. The complete CDR3 sequence is CASSERGSSGNTIYF.